This TCR beta chain was found in a study of blood T cell repertoires in COVID-19. The V gene end was trimmed by 11 bases and the J gene end by 5 bases; junction bases not matched to a gene: 15. The CDR3 length is 15 residues. Germline V gene sequence: CDR1 MNHEY, CDR2 SVGAGI. This clone appeared once. The repertoire was sequenced with immunoSEQ multiplex PCR; TCRdb's copy has only in-frame clones and lacks some. Counted here are approximately 170,000 clones, 88% occurring once; the ten biggest clones make up around 9.5%. In Cohort 3, a recovered donor had either two negative PCRs, clearance, or symptom resolution.

This clonotype was obtained from a woman under 30 who had recovered from COVID-19. Sample: PBMCs or T cells enriched from blood (not recorded which). The V gene is TRBV6-5, the J gene TRBJ2-1; 7 bases are a match to TRBD1. DNA of the CDR3: TGTGCCGGAAGGACCTGGGACAGAGTTAACAATGAGCAGTTCTTC. Its translation: CAGRTWDRVNNEQFF.